These T cell receptor beta chains were read from a single sample in a study of shared clonotypes between healthy human individuals. The data were produced by immunoSEQ multiplex PCR, yet TCRdb's version contains in-frame clones alone and is incomplete. This sample yields 1.6 million or so clones, of which 98% are seen a single time; 0.36% belongs to the top ten. Material: naive CD4+ T cells sorted from blood. These receptors were obtained from a man aged 25-40 years in good health. Each CDR3 is given with its conserved first and last residue. The D gene is left open where the match is weak.

J | V | D | CDR3
TRBJ1-2 | TRBV6-5 | NA | CASRPTRPAGGYTF
TRBJ2-1 | TRBV7-2 | NA | CASSQERGYNEQFF
TRBJ2-3 | TRBV11-3 | TRBD2 | CASSLTGLAGESDTQYF
TRBJ2-7 | TRBV7-2 | NA | CASSPLPGTFYEQYF
TRBJ1-5 | TRBV15 | NA | CATSIDRSNQPQHF
TRBJ2-7 | TRBV28 | NA | CASSLPPGRVHEQYF
TRBJ1-1 | TRBV5-1 | NA | CASSYAKNTEAFF
TRBJ2-7 | TRBV9 | TRBD2 | CASSTGLAGGLYEQYF
TRBJ2-5 | TRBV5-1 | TRBD1 | CASGRTGTFQETQYF
TRBJ2-2 | TRBV5-1 | NA | CASSLLDSTGELFF
TRBJ2-3 | TRBV7-9 | TRBD2 | CASSLAGASGFTDTQYF
TRBJ1-2 | TRBV5-5 | NA | CASSLAGGNNYGYTF
TRBJ2-7 | TRBV6-1 | NA | CASSEADSLSSYEQYF
TRBJ2-1 | TRBV6-6 | NA | CASRGAFNEQFF
TRBJ1-3 | TRBV6-4 | NA | CASRSGHSGNTIYF
TRBJ2-4 | TRBV5-6 | TRBD2 | CASSLPRGSTYAGKNIQYF
TRBJ2-1 | TRBV5-4 | NA | CASSPRGGEYNEQFF
TRBJ1-3 | TRBV7-6 | NA | CASSATGHRSGNTIYF
TRBJ1-5 | TRBV11-2 | NA | CASSRYAGADQPQHF
TRBJ2-3 | TRBV11-3 | NA | CASSLGQGTDTQYF
TRBJ1-1 | TRBV15 | NA | CATSRDIKNTEAFF